Reported below is one T cell receptor beta chain. Sequencing was performed with immunoSEQ multiplex PCR; in TCRdb, only in-frame clones are kept and a portion is missing. The table records a few hundred thousand clones, roughly 88% of them present only once. This entry comes from a study of blood T cell repertoires in COVID-19. Overall study context: Specimens from acute and convalescent COVID-19 originated in the United States, Italy and Spain.

Participant age was roughly 18 to 90 years, and participants resided in 20 to 30 US areas. Cohorts were determined from participant-reported clinical history. All recovered Cohort 3 donors got two negative PCRs, got clearance, or saw symptom resolution. The sequence came from a woman aged 45-60 years who had recovered from COVID-19. The sequencing sample was made of PBMCs or T cells enriched from blood (not recorded which).

CDR3: CAISETSGRITDTQYF. The CDR3 nucleotides are TGTGCCATCAGTGAGACTAGCGGGAGGATCACAGATACGCAGTATTTT. V and J are TRBV10-3 and TRBJ2-3; TRBD2 matches at 12 bases. From germline, CDR1 is ENHRY and CDR2 SYGVKD. The CDR3 loop spans 16 amino acids. With V trimmed by 2 bases and J by 2 bases, 2 bases remained unmatched.